The rows below give T cell receptor beta chains drawn from one sample of a study of blood T cell repertoires in COVID-19. Clones were read by immunoSEQ multiplex PCR, and TCRdb kept only the in-frame ones, dropping some. The table lists about 190,000 clones, around 76% of them singletons. Sequencing was performed on peripheral blood. Receptors were obtained from a woman aged 60-75 years with COVID-19, enrolled during active disease. Both conserved end residues are part of each CDR3. D genes are given only for firm matches. Rows give clone size only sometimes, using once, few, many, or a class for an expanded clone.

v_gene	d_gene	abundance	len	j_gene	CDR3aa	CDR3nt
TRBV11-2	TRBD2	.	16	TRBJ2-2	CASSLLAGGNTGELFF	TGTGCCAGCAGCTTACTCGCGGGGGGGAACACCGGGGAGCTGTTTTTT
TRBV2	TRBD1	.	16	TRBJ2-2	CASSYSVDRVTGELFF	TGTGCCAGCAGCTACTCCGTCGACAGGGTAACCGGGGAGCTGTTTTTT
TRBV7-6	.	.	17	TRBJ1-3	CASSSPEQGDSGNTIYF	TGTGCCAGCAGCTCCCCGGAGCAGGGCGATTCTGGAAACACCATATATTTT
TRBV5-1	TRBD1	.	15	TRBJ1-1	CASSSTGDEDTEAFF	TGCGCCAGCAGCTCAACAGGGGATGAGGACACTGAAGCTTTCTTT
TRBV29-1	TRBD1	.	16	TRBJ2-1	CVGETRTGLSYNEQFF	TGCGTAGGGGAGACCCGGACAGGGCTCTCCTACAATGAGCAGTTCTTC
TRBV6-5	.	.	15	TRBJ2-1	CASSLAASSYNEQFF	TGTGCCAGCAGTTTAGCGGCAAGCTCCTACAATGAGCAGTTCTTC
TRBV29-1	.	once	14	TRBJ1-4	CSTSTGTTNEKLFF	TGCAGCACCTCAACAGGGACGACTAATGAAAAACTGTTTTTT
TRBV9	TRBD1	.	14	TRBJ1-5	CASSAQGAKQPQHF	TGTGCCAGCAGCGCACAGGGGGCTAAACAGCCCCAGCATTTT
TRBV7-3	.	.	15	TRBJ2-6	CASKDRNSGANVLTF	TGTGCCAGCAAAGACAGAAACTCTGGGGCCAACGTCCTGACTTTC
TRBV5-1	.	.	18	TRBJ2-2	CASSLRPRGVGNTGELFF	TGCGCCAGCAGCTTGAGGCCCCGGGGAGTCGGGAACACCGGGGAGCTGTTTTTT
TRBV3-1/TRBV3-2	.	.	14	TRBJ2-2	CASSRGIGTGELFF	TGTGCCAGCAGCCGAGGGATCGGCACCGGGGAGCTGTTTTTT
TRBV16	TRBD1	.	16	TRBJ1-1	CASSPRPGTGNTEAFF	TGTGCCAGCAGCCCCCGACCCGGGACAGGGAACACTGAAGCTTTCTTT
TRBV24-1	.	once	15	TRBJ2-3	CATSDYGGMEDTQYF	TGTGCCACCAGTGATTATGGAGGGATGGAAGATACGCAGTATTTT
TRBV7-3	.	.	12	TRBJ2-2	CASSAGRGELFF	TGTGCCAGCAGCGCGGGGCGTGGGGAGCTGTTTTTT
TRBV23-1	TRBD2	.	18	TRBJ2-2	CASSQSVRGCGRAGELFF	TGCGCCAGCAGTCAATCGGTGCGAGGATGCGGGAGGGCCGGGGAGCTGTTTTTT
TRBV5-4	TRBD1	.	15	TRBJ2-5	CASRPTGTGTETQYF	TGTGCCAGCAGGCCGACCGGGACAGGCACGGAGACCCAGTACTTC
TRBV29-1	.	.	11	TRBJ2-5	CSAVLWETQYF	TGCAGCGCTGTACTCTGGGAGACCCAGTACTTC
TRBV4-1	.	.	13	TRBJ2-5	CASSQLVGETQYF	TGCGCCAGCAGCCAACTAGTCGGGGAGACCCAGTACTTC
TRBV30	.	.	13	TRBJ1-4	CAGSRQVNEKLFF	TGTGCCGGAAGTCGGCAGGTTAATGAAAAACTGTTTTTT
TRBV7-8	.	.	15	TRBJ1-1	CASSLVVNSHTEAFF	TGTGCCAGCAGCTTAGTGGTGAACAGCCACACTGAAGCTTTCTTT